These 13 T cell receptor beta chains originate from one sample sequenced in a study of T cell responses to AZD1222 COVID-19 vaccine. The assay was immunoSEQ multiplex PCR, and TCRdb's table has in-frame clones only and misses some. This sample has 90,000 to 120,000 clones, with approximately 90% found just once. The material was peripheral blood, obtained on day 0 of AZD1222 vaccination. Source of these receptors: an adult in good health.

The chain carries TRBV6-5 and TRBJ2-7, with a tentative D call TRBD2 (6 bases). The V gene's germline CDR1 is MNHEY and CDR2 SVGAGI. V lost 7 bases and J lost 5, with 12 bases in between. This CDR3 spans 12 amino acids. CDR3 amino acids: CASTTGADEQYF. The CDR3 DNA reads TGTGCCAGCACCACGGGAGCGGACGAGCAGTACTTC.

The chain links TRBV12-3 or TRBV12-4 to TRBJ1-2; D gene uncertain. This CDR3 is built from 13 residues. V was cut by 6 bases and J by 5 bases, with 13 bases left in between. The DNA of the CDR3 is TGTGCCAGCAGCCCACGGGCGGCTTATGGCTACACCTTC. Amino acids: CASSPRAAYGYTF.

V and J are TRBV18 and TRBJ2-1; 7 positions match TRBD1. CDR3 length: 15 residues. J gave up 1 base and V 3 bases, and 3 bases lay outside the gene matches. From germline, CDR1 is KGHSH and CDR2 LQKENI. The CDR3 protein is CASSPRTGSYNEQFF. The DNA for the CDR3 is TGTGCCAGCTCACCGAGGACAGGATCCTACAATGAGCAGTTCTTC.

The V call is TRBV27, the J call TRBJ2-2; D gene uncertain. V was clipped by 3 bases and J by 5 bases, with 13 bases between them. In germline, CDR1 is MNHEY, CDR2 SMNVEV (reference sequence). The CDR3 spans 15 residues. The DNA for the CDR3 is TGTGCCAGCAGTTTGAACCGGCCTGGGACCGGGGAGCTGTTTTTT. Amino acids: CASSLNRPGTGELFF.

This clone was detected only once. The CDR3 sequence: CAWSVGGSGANVLTF. The CDR3 bases are TGTGCCTGGAGTGTTGGAGGGTCTGGGGCCAACGTCCTGACTTTC. This chain uses TRBV30 with TRBJ2-6, with D perhaps TRBD2 (6 bases). V was shortened by 0 bases and J by 1 base, with 7 bases between the two germline ends. The CDR3 extends over 15 amino acids. Germline V gene data show CDR1 as GTSNPN and CDR2 as SVGIG (reference sequence).

The DNA for the CDR3 is TGCGCCAGCAGCCACCCCGATGGCAGCACTGAAGCTTTCTTT. Protein sequence: CASSHPDGSTEAFF. J is TRBJ1-1 and V is TRBV4-3; D not certain. Trimming left V 3 bases short and J 4 bases short, with 12 bases between. CDR3 length equals 14 residues. CDR1 and CDR2 (germline): LGHNA, YSLEER.

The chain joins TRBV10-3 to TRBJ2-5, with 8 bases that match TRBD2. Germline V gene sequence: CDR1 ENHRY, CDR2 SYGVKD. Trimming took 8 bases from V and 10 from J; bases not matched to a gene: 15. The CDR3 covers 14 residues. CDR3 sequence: CAIGSGRSGGDQYF. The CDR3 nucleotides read TGTGCCATCGGCTCCGGGAGGTCGGGGGGGGACCAGTACTTC.

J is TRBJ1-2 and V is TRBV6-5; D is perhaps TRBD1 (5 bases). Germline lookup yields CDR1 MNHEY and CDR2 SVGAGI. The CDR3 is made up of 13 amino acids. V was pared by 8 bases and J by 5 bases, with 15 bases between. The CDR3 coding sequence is TGTGCCAGCGACCCCCGGACATCTTATGGCTACACCTTC. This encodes CASDPRTSYGYTF.

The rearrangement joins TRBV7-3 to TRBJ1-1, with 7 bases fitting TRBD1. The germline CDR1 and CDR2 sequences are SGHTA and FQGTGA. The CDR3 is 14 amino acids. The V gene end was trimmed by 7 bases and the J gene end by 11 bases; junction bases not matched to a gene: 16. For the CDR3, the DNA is TGTGCCAGCAAACTAGCCGGGACAGACCTTGGGGCTTTCTTT. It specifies CASKLAGTDLGAFF.

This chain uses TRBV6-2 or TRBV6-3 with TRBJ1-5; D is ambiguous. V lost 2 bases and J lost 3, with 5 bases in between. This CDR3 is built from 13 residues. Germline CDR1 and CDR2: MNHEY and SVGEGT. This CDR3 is CASSYGLNQPQHF. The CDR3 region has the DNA TGTGCCAGCAGTTACGGCCTCAATCAGCCCCAGCATTTT.

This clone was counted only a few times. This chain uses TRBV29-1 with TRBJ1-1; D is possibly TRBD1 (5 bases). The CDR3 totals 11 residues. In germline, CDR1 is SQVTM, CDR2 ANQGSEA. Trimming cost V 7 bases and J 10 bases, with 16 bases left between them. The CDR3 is CSAVIGGVAFF. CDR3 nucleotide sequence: TGCAGCGCCGTCATTGGAGGGGTAGCTTTCTTT.

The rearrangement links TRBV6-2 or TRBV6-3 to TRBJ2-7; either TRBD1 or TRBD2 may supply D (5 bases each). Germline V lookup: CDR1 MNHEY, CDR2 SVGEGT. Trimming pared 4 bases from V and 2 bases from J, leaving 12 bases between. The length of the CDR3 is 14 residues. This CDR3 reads CASSWGPAPYEQYF. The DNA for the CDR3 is TGTGCCAGCAGTTGGGGACCTGCCCCCTACGAGCAGTACTTC.

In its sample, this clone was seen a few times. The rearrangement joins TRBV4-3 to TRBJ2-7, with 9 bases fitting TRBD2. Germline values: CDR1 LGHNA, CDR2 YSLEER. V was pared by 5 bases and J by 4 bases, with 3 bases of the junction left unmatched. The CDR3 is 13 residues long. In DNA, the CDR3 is TGCGCCAGCAGCAAGACTAGCGGTTACGAGCAGTACTTC. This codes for CASSKTSGYEQYF.